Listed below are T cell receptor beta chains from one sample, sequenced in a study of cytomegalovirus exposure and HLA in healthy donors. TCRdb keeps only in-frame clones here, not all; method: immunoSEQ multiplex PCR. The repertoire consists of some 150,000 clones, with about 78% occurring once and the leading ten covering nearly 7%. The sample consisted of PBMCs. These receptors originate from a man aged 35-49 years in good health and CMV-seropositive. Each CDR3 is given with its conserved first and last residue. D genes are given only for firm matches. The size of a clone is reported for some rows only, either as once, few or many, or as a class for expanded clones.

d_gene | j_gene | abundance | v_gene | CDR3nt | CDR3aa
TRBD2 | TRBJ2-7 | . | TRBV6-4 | TGTGCCAGCAAACCGGGACTAGGCTCCTACGAGCAGTACTTC | CASKPGLGSYEQYF
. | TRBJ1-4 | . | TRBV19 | TGTGCCAGTAGTATCCTGGACAGAGCAACTAATGAAAAACTGTTTTTT | CASSILDRATNEKLFF
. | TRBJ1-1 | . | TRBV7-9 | TGTGCCAGCAGCGGGCCAGGTGAAGCTTTCTTT | CASSGPGEAFF
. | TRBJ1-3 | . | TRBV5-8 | TGTGCCAGCAGCTTGGACAGGGTGAACACCATATATTTT | CASSLDRVNTIYF
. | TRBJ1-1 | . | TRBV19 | TGTGCCAGTAGGGGGGCCATGAACACTGAAGCTTTCTTT | CASRGAMNTEAFF
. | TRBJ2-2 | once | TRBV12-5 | TGTGCTAGTGGTTTGGCGGGAAACACCGGGGAGCTGTTTTTT | CASGLAGNTGELFF
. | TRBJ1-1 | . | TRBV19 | TGTGCCAGTACCCCCTGGTGGGCAGGGGAATGGAACACTGAAGCTTTCTTT | CASTPWWAGEWNTEAFF
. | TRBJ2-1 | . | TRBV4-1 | TGCGCCAGCAGCCCCCCCGGGACTTCTTACAATGAGCAGTTCTTC | CASSPPGTSYNEQFF
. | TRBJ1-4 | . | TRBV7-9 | TGTGCCAGCAGCTTACCCCTGCGGGATGAAAAACTGTTTTTT | CASSLPLRDEKLFF
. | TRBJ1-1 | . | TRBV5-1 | TGCGCCAGCAGCTTGGGTCAGGGATCCACTGAAGCTTTCTTT | CASSLGQGSTEAFF
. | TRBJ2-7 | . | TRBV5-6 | TGTGCCAGCAGCTTGGGCCGAGCCGTCTACGAGCAGTACTTC | CASSLGRAVYEQYF
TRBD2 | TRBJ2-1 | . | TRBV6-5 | TGTGCCAGCAGTAATATAGCGGGAGGGTACAATGAGCAGTTCTTC | CASSNIAGGYNEQFF
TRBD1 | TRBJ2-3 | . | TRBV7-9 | TGTGCCAGCAGCTACGCGACAGGGGCAGCAGATACGCAGTATTTT | CASSYATGAADTQYF
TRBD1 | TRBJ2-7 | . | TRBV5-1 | TGCGCCAGCAGCTTGGAACAGGGGGCCGCCTACGAGCAGTACTTC | CASSLEQGAAYEQYF
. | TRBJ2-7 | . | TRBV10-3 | TGTGCCATGAAACAGGGTCCACGAGCTAACGAGCAGTACTTC | CAMKQGPRANEQYF
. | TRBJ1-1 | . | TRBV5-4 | TGTGCCAGCAGCTCGAGGACAGCTTTGAACACTGAAGCTTTCTTT | CASSSRTALNTEAFF
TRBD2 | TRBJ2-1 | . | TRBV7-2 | TGTGCCAGCAGAAAGGGACTAGCGGGAAGGGGTGAGCAGTTCTTC | CASRKGLAGRGEQFF
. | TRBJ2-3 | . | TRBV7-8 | TGTGCCAGCAGCCCCACATTCACAGATACGCAGTATTTT | CASSPTFTDTQYF
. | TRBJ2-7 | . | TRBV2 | TGTGCCAGCAGTGAAACCCGCAGGCAGTACTTC | CASSETRRQYF
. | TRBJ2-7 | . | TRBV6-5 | TGTGCCAGCAGTTCCAGGTTATCCTACGAGCAGTACTTC | CASSSRLSYEQYF
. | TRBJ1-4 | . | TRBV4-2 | TGTGCCAGCAGCCAAGAACCCGGTTTTGAAAAACTGTTTTTT | CASSQEPGFEKLFF
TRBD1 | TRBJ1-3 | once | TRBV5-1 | TGCGCCAGCAGCTTGGGGGTGACAGGGCCTGGAAACACCATATATTTT | CASSLGVTGPGNTIYF
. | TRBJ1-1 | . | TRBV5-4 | TGTGCCAGCAGCTTGAGGACAGACACTGAAGCTTTCTTT | CASSLRTDTEAFF
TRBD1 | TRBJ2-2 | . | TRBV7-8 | TGTGCCAGCAGCTTTCTCGGGACAGGGGACACCGGGGAGCTGTTTTTT | CASSFLGTGDTGELFF
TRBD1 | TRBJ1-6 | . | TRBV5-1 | TGCGCCAGCAGCTTGGACACAGGGGTTACCAGAAATTCACCCCTCCACTTT | CASSLDTGVTRNSPLHF
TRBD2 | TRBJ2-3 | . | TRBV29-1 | TGCAGCGTTGAAGGGGTCCAGCGGGGGAGCACAGATACGCAGTATTTT | CSVEGVQRGSTDTQYF
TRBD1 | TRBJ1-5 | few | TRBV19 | TGTGCCAGTAGTATTAGGGGACAGGGCAGCAATCAGCCCCAGCATTTT | CASSIRGQGSNQPQHF
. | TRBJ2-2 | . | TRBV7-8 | TGTGCCAGCAGCCCCCCTACCGGGGAGCTGTTTTTT | CASSPPTGELFF
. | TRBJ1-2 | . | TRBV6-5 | TGTGCCAGCAGGCGGACAGCTAACTATGGCTACACCTTC | CASRRTANYGYTF
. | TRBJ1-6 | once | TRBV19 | TGTGCCACCCGAGGGGGGGGCTCCTATAATTCACCCCTCCACTTT | CATRGGGSYNSPLHF
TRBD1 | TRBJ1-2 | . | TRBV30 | TGTGCCTGGAACCACCACAGGGGAAGATATGGCTACACCTTC | CAWNHHRGRYGYTF
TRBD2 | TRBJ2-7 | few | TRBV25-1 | TGTGCCAGCAGTGACTCCAAGCGGGGGCGAGGGTACGAGCAGTACTTC | CASSDSKRGRGYEQYF
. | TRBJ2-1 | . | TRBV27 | TGTGCCAGCTCTCCGGGGAGCTCCTACAATGAGCAGTTCTTC | CASSPGSSYNEQFF
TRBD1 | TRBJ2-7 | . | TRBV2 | TGTGCCAGCAGTGAGGTTCTTACAGGGGCCTACGAGCAGTACTTC | CASSEVLTGAYEQYF
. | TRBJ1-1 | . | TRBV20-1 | TGCAGTGCTAGAGAGGCAGGGAAAGCTTTCTTT | CSAREAGKAFF
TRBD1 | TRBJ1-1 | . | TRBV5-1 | TGCGCCAGCAGGGGAGACAGGGGCGGGAACACTGAAGCTTTCTTT | CASRGDRGGNTEAFF
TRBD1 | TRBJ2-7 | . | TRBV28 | TGTGCCAGCAGTTTCCCCCCGGGACAGGAATACGAGCAGTACTTC | CASSFPPGQEYEQYF
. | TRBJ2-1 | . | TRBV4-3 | TGCGCCAGCAGCCAAGATGTCAGTAACAATGAGCAGTTCTTC | CASSQDVSNNEQFF
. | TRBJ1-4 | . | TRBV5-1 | TGCGCCAGCAGCTTGGGGACAGCTAATGAAAAACTGTTTTTT | CASSLGTANEKLFF
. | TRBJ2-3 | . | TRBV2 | TGTGCCAGCAGTGAGGGTCAGGGAAGGGGAACAGATACGCAGTATTTT | CASSEGQGRGTDTQYF
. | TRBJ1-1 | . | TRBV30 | TGTGCCTGGAGTGTACGAGACACTGAAGCTTTCTTT | CAWSVRDTEAFF
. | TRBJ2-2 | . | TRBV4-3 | TGCGCCAGCAGCCAAGACTACAGGGCGAACACCGGGGAGCTGTTTTTT | CASSQDYRANTGELFF
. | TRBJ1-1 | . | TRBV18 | TGTGCCAGCTCACCACCGGGCGCTCTCAACACTGAAGCTTTCTTT | CASSPPGALNTEAFF
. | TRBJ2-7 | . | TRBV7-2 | TGTGCCAGCAGCTTCACAGGGAGCTCCTACGAGCAGTACTTC | CASSFTGSSYEQYF
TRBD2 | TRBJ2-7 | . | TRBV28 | TGTGCCAGCAGTTTAATGCGCGGGAGGTCGTACGAGCAGTACTTC | CASSLMRGRSYEQYF
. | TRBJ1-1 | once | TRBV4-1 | TGCGCCAGCAGCCAAGAGGGGCAGGGGCGAGGAGCTTTCTTT | CASSQEGQGRGAFF
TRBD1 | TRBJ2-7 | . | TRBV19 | TGTGCCAGTAGCCGACCGGGACAGGGAGTTTACGAGCAGTACTTC | CASSRPGQGVYEQYF
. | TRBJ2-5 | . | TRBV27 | TGTGCCAGCAGAGATCACTACCAAGAGACCCAGTACTTC | CASRDHYQETQYF
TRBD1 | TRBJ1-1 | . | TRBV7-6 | TGTGCCAGCAGCTTAGCGCCAGGGGGGCGGAACACTGAAGCTTTCTTT | CASSLAPGGRNTEAFF
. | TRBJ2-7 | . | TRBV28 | TGTGCCAGCGCCCGGAGGGAGCAGTACTTC | CASARREQYF
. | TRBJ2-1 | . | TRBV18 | TGTGCCAGCTCACCAGGAGGGTACAATGAGCAGTTCTTC | CASSPGGYNEQFF
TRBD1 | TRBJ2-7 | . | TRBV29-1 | TGCAGCGTTCGACCGGGACAGACCCTCGGCGAGCAGTACTTC | CSVRPGQTLGEQYF
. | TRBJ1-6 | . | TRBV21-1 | TGTGCCAGCAGCAAACAACAGTTTAAAGTTAATTCACCCCTCCACTTT | CASSKQQFKVNSPLHF
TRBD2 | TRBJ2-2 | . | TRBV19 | TGTGCCAGTAGTTTTGGACTAGCGGGAAAGACGAACACCGGGGAGCTGTTTTTT | CASSFGLAGKTNTGELFF
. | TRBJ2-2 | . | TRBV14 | TGTGCCAGCAGCCAGCAGGGAATCGGGGAGCTGTTTTTT | CASSQQGIGELFF
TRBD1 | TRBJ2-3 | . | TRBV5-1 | TGCGCCAGCAGCTTGGCCGGACAGGCCGGAGATACGCAGTATTTT | CASSLAGQAGDTQYF
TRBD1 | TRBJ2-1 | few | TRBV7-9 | TGTGCCAGCAGCCCATGGACAGGGGGCTACAATGAGCAGTTCTTC | CASSPWTGGYNEQFF
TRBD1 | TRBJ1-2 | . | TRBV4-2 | TGTGCCAGCAGCCAATCCGGACAGGGGGCCTACTATGGCTACACCTTC | CASSQSGQGAYYGYTF
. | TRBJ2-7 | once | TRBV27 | TGTGCCAGCAGTTTAACAGTCTCCTACGAGCAGTACTTC | CASSLTVSYEQYF
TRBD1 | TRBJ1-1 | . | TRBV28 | TGTGCCAGCAGTTTCCGGGACAGGGGGAACACTGAAGCTTTCTTT | CASSFRDRGNTEAFF